The clone carrying this T cell receptor (beta chain) was recorded once. Its antigen is not identified. Any history of autoimmune disease or systemic immunosuppression disqualified patients. This sample was included in a study of OX40 agonist ivuxolimab in advanced cancers. About the research overall: Partial responses were recorded for three patients, including one with hepatocellular carcinoma and two with cutaneous melanoma.

The data were produced by immunoSEQ multiplex PCR, yet TCRdb's version contains in-frame clones alone and is incomplete. The repertoire holds some 110,000 clones, roughly 90% seen once, with under 0.9% in the top ten. Whole-study results and caveats: On average, CD8+ T cells showed a greater number of expanded clones than CD4+. At 0.1 to 3.0 mg/kg and by week 6, CD4+ and CD8+ T cells in the blood had expanded clonally.

This TCR came from an adult with an advanced solid tumor such as melanoma, head and neck, liver or kidney cancer. Sequences were derived from CD4+ or CD8+ T cells sorted from blood, sampled in a trial of the OX40 agonist ivuxolimab.

As DNA, the CDR3 is TGTGCCAGCAGCAGAAGGGCCGCCTACGAGCAGTACTTC. Translation: CASSRRAAYEQYF. The chain recombines TRBV27 with TRBJ2-7; D gene uncertain. The CDR3 totals 13 residues. In germline, CDR1 is MNHEY, CDR2 SMNVEV (reference sequence). V shed 6 bases and J shed 2 bases, with 11 bases lying between them.